The present entry profiles one T cell receptor (beta chain) with its context. Antigen unknown. With 5 bases clipped from V and 0 bases from J, the junction kept 5 bases outside the gene matches. The CDR3 runs 14 residues. Germline V gene lookup returns CDR1 DFQATT and CDR2 SNEGSKA (reference sequence). The sample comes from a study of blood T cells in healthy people across ages. Study observations and caveats: A conclusive naive versus antigen-experienced comparison was prevented by the unsorted PBMCs. Donor CMV infection status was unknown, possibly confounding age-related changes in expanded clonotypes.

A sample-barcoded 5' primer and a J-beta primer mix were used in a second PCR of roughly 6 to 11 cycles. A minimum of 2.5 million CDR3-containing paired-end reads was obtained for each sample. From the 5' RACE reads, TCRdb called clonotypes with MiXCR, one entry per CDR3 protein. The sample yields some 860,000 distinct CDR3 sequences, roughly three fifths seen once. V is TRBV20-1 and J is TRBJ2-7; TRBD1 aligns across 9 bases. The TCR sequence derives from a man aged 35 to 55 in good health. The source material was blood. This chain's CDR3 is CSALRTGASYEQYF. The CDR3 bases are TGCAGTGCTCTCCGGACAGGGGCCTCCTACGAGCAGTACTTC.